Below, one T cell receptor beta chain is given with its context. Its antigen is not known. The entry originates in a study of T cell responses to AZD1222 COVID-19 vaccine. TCRdb's copy holds only in-frame clones and misses some; the assay was immunoSEQ multiplex PCR. The data contain 180,000 or so clones, around 93% of them singletons. The CDR3 spans 12 residues. Trimming removed 1 base from V and 5 bases from J, with 4 bases in between. Germline CDR1 is SGHKS and CDR2 is YYEKEE (reference sequence). Findings and caveats of the study: Most donors were white British and more were female, and clonal diversity was possibly underestimated. Baseline seropositivity characterized only a handful of AZD1222 recipients.

This material consisted of peripheral blood, taken 28 days after the second dose of the MenACWY control vaccine. The chain joins TRBV5-5 to TRBJ1-5, with D unresolved. The source is an adult who received the MenACWY meningococcal vaccine as a control. The CDR3 DNA follows: TGTGCCAGCAGCTTGTCTGATCAGCCCCAGCATTTT. It yields the protein CASSLSDQPQHF.